One T cell receptor beta chain is described in this entry. Sequenced by immunoSEQ multiplex PCR; TCRdb stores in-frame clones only, minus some. Here the sample spans under 200,000 clones, 86% being singletons. V shed 0 bases and J shed 2 bases, with 7 bases lying between them. CDR1 is SGHKS and CDR2 is YYEKEE in the germline V gene (reference sequence). The CDR3 consists of 14 residues. This sample was included in a study of blood T cell repertoires in COVID-19. About the study: The study drew acute and convalescent COVID-19 samples from the United States, Italy and Spain.

The source is a woman between 70 and 85 years old with acute or convalescent COVID-19. Sequencing used peripheral blood. The gene calls are TRBV5-5 and TRBJ2-3; D ambiguous. Written as DNA, the CDR3 is TGTGCCAGCAGCTTGGATGGCACCACAGATACGCAGTATTTT. Translation: CASSLDGTTDTQYF.